A selection of T cell receptor beta chains follows, all from one sample in a study of technical replicates of blood from several donors. Method: immunoSEQ multiplex PCR; TCRdb's copy keeps in-frame clones and lacks some. The sample contains tens of thousands of clones, roughly 92% of which appear only once. The sequenced material came from T cells isolated from PBMCs. The receptor source for this set is a human donor in good health. Both conserved end residues are part of each CDR3. D genes are given only for firm matches. Part of the rows lack a size; the others show once, few, many or a class for expanded clones.

>TRBV7-9|.|TRBJ2-1|.
CASSLFAASYNEQFF
TGTGCCAGCAGCTTATTCGCGGCCTCCTACAATGAGCAGTTCTTC
>TRBV30|.|TRBJ1-1|few
CAWSRGEGNTEAFF
TGTGCCTGGAGTAGAGGGGAGGGGAACACTGAAGCTTTCTTT
>TRBV5-6|.|TRBJ2-7|.
CASSFGFWYEQYF
TGTGCCAGCAGCTTCGGGTTTTGGTACGAGCAGTACTTC
>TRBV5-1|TRBD2|TRBJ2-7|.
CASSEGLVSYEQYF
TGCGCCAGCAGCGAGGGACTAGTCTCCTACGAGCAGTACTTC
>TRBV10-3|.|TRBJ2-1|.
CAISEAVELNEQFF
TGTGCCATCAGTGAGGCAGTCGAACTAAATGAGCAGTTCTTC
>TRBV7-7|TRBD2|TRBJ2-2|.
CASSLGAGSGELFF
TGTGCTAGCAGCTTAGGAGCGGGATCTGGGGAGCTGTTTTTT
>TRBV30|.|TRBJ2-1|.
CAWSGREEQFF
TGTGCCTGGAGTGGGCGGGAAGAGCAGTTCTTC
>TRBV23-1|.|TRBJ2-7|once
CASSQSATRPHEQYF
TGCGCCAGCAGTCAATCGGCGACTAGACCCCACGAGCAGTACTTC
>TRBV2|.|TRBJ1-1|.
CASSEGDSPVWAFF
TGTGCCAGCAGTGAAGGGGACTCCCCAGTCTGGGCTTTCTTT
>TRBV4-2|.|TRBJ2-7|.
CASSQVYGGGPYEQYF
TGTGCCAGCAGCCAAGTGTACGGGGGAGGACCCTACGAGCAGTACTTC
>TRBV7-8|.|TRBJ2-7|once
CASSLGAASSYEQYF
TGTGCCAGCAGCTTAGGGGCAGCAAGCTCCTACGAGCAGTACTTC
>TRBV5-1|.|TRBJ2-7|.
CASSLSVAQEAYEQYF
TGCGCCAGCAGCTTAAGCGTGGCTCAGGAGGCGTACGAGCAGTACTTC
>TRBV5-1|.|TRBJ1-1|.
CASSLETGPLQAFF
TGCGCCAGCAGCTTGGAGACAGGCCCCCTACAAGCTTTCTTT
>TRBV19|TRBD1|TRBJ1-2|.
CASSQEGTGNYGYTF
TGTGCCAGTAGTCAGGAGGGGACAGGCAACTATGGCTACACCTTC
>TRBV2|.|TRBJ2-3|.
CASSEEPASRGTDTQYF
TGTGCCAGCAGTGAAGAGCCGGCAAGCAGGGGAACAGATACGCAGTATTTT
>TRBV14|TRBD1|TRBJ1-1|.
CASSQSGYRGPNTEAFF
TGTGCCAGCAGCCAATCTGGGTACAGGGGCCCGAACACTGAAGCTTTCTTT
>TRBV7-2|.|TRBJ1-1|.
CASSFYEAFF
TGTGCCAGCAGCTTCTATGAAGCTTTCTTT
>TRBV9|.|TRBJ2-1|.
CASSWTVGNEQFF
TGTGCCAGCAGCTGGACAGTCGGGAATGAGCAGTTCTTC
>TRBV27|TRBD2|TRBJ2-2|once
CASSLRRLAGDDTGELFF
TGTGCCAGCAGTTTACGGCGGCTAGCGGGAGACGACACCGGGGAGCTGTTTTTT
>TRBV2|TRBD1|TRBJ2-7|.
CASNPRAYRGPYEQYF
TGTGCCAGTAATCCTAGAGCGTACAGGGGACCCTACGAGCAGTACTTC
>TRBV9|TRBD2|TRBJ2-3|.
CASSILAGNTDTQYF
TGTGCCAGCAGCATACTAGCGGGAAACACAGATACGCAGTATTTT
>TRBV14|TRBD1|TRBJ2-7|.
CASSQVTGQGYEDEQYF
TGTGCCAGCAGCCAAGTTACGGGACAGGGGTATGAGGACGAGCAGTACTTC
>TRBV6-5|TRBD2|TRBJ2-5|.
CASSREGWETQYF
TGTGCCAGCAGTAGGGAGGGATGGGAGACCCAGTACTTC
>TRBV29-1|.|TRBJ1-3|.
CSVEEGFSGNTIYF
TGCAGCGTTGAGGAGGGTTTCTCTGGAAACACCATATATTTT
>TRBV7-2|.|TRBJ2-7|.
CASSSVFYEQYF
TGTGCCAGCAGCTCCGTCTTCTACGAGCAGTACTTC
>TRBV19|.|TRBJ2-3|.
CASSIVLRPGTDTQYF
TGTGCCAGTAGTATAGTCTTACGACCAGGGACAGATACGCAGTATTTT
>TRBV9|TRBD2|TRBJ2-7|.
CASSVGGRPLEQYF
TGTGCCAGCAGCGTAGGCGGGAGGCCCCTGGAGCAGTACTTC
>TRBV9|.|TRBJ1-5|once
CASSGLQGPPQHF
TGTGCCAGCAGCGGATTACAGGGCCCGCCCCAGCATTTT
>TRBV14|.|TRBJ1-1|.
CASSLQVNTEAFF
TGTGCCAGCAGCCTCCAGGTGAACACTGAAGCTTTCTTT
>TRBV19|TRBD1|TRBJ2-1|.
CATAGTAFYNEQFF
TGTGCCACAGCCGGGACAGCCTTCTACAATGAGCAGTTCTTC
>TRBV19|.|TRBJ2-7|.
CASSIAAHLRGGPYEQYF
TGTGCCAGTAGTATTGCCGCACATTTAAGGGGCGGCCCCTACGAGCAGTACTTC
>TRBV20-1|.|TRBJ2-7|.
CSASWAGEQYF
TGCAGTGCTAGCTGGGCCGGCGAGCAGTACTTC
>TRBV19|TRBD2|TRBJ2-7|.
CASTGGTSGDYEQYF
TGTGCCAGTACCGGCGGGACTAGCGGGGACTACGAGCAGTACTTC
>TRBV9|.|TRBJ1-5|once
CASSGRGLDQPQHF
TGTGCCAGCAGCGGCAGGGGCCTCGATCAGCCCCAGCATTTT
>TRBV15|.|TRBJ2-5|.
CATSRGGSETQYF
TGTGCCACCAGCAGAGGCGGGTCGGAGACCCAGTACTTC
>TRBV10-3|.|TRBJ2-5|.
CAIRREETQYF
TGTGCCATCAGGCGGGAAGAGACCCAGTACTTC
>TRBV28|.|TRBJ2-4|.
CASSLRLARAKNIQYF
TGTGCCAGCAGTTTGAGGCTAGCCAGGGCCAAAAACATTCAGTACTTC
>TRBV27|.|TRBJ1-3|.
CASSPYSGNTIYF
TGTGCCAGTTCCCCTTACTCGGGAAACACCATATATTTT
>TRBV27|.|TRBJ2-4|.
CASSLSPGNTKNIQYF
TGTGCCAGCAGTTTATCCCCAGGGAATACCAAAAACATTCAGTACTTC
>TRBV5-4|.|TRBJ1-1|once
CASSQVDINTEAFF
TGTGCCAGCAGCCAGGTTGATATAAACACTGAAGCTTTCTTT
>TRBV9|.|TRBJ2-5|.
CASSFTFGETQYF
TGTGCCAGCAGTTTCACTTTCGGAGAGACCCAGTACTTC
>TRBV28|TRBD1|TRBJ1-1|.
CASDREGTEAFF
TGTGCCAGCGACAGGGAAGGTACTGAAGCTTTCTTT
>TRBV21-1|.|TRBJ1-4|.
CASSRPEDEKLFF
TGTGCCAGCAGCAGACCGGAGGATGAAAAACTGTTTTTT
>TRBV18|.|TRBJ2-7|.
CASSPTDLYEQYF
TGTGCCAGCTCACCGACAGATCTCTACGAGCAGTACTTC
>TRBV28|.|TRBJ2-7|once
CASSSFETGSTYEQYF
TGTGCCAGCAGTTCATTCGAAACAGGGTCTACCTACGAGCAGTACTTC
>TRBV14|.|TRBJ1-2|once
CASTPAGTVYGYTF
TGTGCCAGCACCCCCGCGGGGACGGTCTATGGCTACACCTTC
>TRBV7-2|TRBD1|TRBJ2-7|.
CASSAGDRPYEQYF
TGTGCCAGCAGCGCCGGGGACAGGCCCTACGAGCAGTACTTC
>TRBV28|TRBD1|TRBJ2-3|.
CASSPSGQGQDTQYF
TGTGCCAGCAGTCCCTCGGGACAGGGACAGGATACGCAGTATTTT
>TRBV6-4|TRBD1|TRBJ1-1|.
CASSKYRGTEAFF
TGTGCCAGCAGTAAATACAGGGGCACTGAAGCTTTCTTT
>TRBV7-9|TRBD1|TRBJ2-2|.
CASSSSGTGITGELFF
TGTGCCAGCAGCTCATCCGGGACAGGGATCACCGGGGAGCTGTTTTTT
>TRBV29-1|TRBD2|TRBJ2-3|.
CSVEDRVAGRDTQYF
TGCAGCGTTGAAGATCGGGTAGCGGGACGAGATACGCAGTATTTT
>TRBV5-6|.|TRBJ2-7|.
CASSLRSDPSYEQYF
TGTGCCAGCAGCTTGAGAAGCGATCCTTCCTACGAGCAGTACTTC
>TRBV11-2|.|TRBJ2-7|.
CASSHGQTYEQYF
TGTGCCAGCAGCCACGGACAGACCTACGAGCAGTACTTC
>TRBV5-1|.|TRBJ1-1|once
CASSLKGENTEAFF
TGCGCCAGCAGCTTAAAGGGGGAGAACACTGAAGCTTTCTTT
>TRBV12-2|.|TRBJ2-7|.
CASLLLGLAGAALYEQYF
TGTGCAAGTCTCCTCCTGGGGCTAGCGGGGGCGGCTCTCTACGAGCAGTACTTC
>TRBV6-1|TRBD2|TRBJ2-1|.
CASSEGLAGYNEQFF
TGTGCCAGCAGTGAGGGCCTAGCGGGCTACAATGAGCAGTTCTTC
>TRBV18|.|TRBJ1-1|.
CASSRGRRALEAFF
TGTGCCAGCTCCCGAGGGAGGAGGGCGCTTGAAGCTTTCTTT
>TRBV11-2|TRBD1|TRBJ1-2|.
CASRSPRGRFYGYTF
TGTGCCAGCAGATCGCCGAGGGGGCGATTCTATGGCTACACCTTC